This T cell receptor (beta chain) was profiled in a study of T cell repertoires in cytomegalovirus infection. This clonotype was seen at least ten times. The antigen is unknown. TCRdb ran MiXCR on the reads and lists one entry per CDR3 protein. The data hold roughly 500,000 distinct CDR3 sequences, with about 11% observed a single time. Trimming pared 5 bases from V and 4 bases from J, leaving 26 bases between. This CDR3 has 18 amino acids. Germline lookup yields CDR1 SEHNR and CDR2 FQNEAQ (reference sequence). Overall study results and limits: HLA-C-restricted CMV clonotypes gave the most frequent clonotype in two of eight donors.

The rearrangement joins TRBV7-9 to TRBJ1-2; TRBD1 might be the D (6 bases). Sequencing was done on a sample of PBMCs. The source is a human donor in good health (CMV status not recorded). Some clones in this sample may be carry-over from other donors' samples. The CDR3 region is CASSTPSLGRGGLYGYTF. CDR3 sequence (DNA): TGTGCCAGCAGCACCCCCTCGTTGGGGAGGGGGGGGCTCTATGGCTACACCTTC.